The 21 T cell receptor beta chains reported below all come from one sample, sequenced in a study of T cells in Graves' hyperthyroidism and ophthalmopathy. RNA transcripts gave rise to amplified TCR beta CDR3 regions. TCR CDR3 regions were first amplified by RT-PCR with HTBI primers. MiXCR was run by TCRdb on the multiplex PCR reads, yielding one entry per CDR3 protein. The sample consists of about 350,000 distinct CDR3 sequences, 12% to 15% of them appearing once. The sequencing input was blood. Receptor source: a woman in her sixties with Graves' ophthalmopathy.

In DNA form, the CDR3 reads TGTGCCAGTCTGTATCTACAGAACACTGAAGCTTTCTTT. Encoded protein: CASLYLQNTEAFF. The chain recombines TRBV19 with TRBJ1-1; D is unclear. V was clipped by 8 bases and J by 1 base, with 11 bases between them. CDR1 is LNHDA, CDR2 SQIVND, per germline (reference sequence). This CDR3 spans 13 amino acids.

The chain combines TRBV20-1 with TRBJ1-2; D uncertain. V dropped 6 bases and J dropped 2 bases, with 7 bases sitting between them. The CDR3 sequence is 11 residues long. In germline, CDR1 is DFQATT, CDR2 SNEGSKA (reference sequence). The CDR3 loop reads CSATGNYGYTF. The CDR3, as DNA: TGCAGTGCCACTGGAAACTATGGCTACACCTTC.

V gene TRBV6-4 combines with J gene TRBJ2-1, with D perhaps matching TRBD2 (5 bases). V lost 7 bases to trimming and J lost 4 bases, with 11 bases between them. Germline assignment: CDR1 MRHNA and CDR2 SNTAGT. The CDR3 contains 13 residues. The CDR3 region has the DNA TGTGCCAGCACCGAAAGCGGATACAATGAGCAGTTCTTC. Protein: CASTESGYNEQFF.

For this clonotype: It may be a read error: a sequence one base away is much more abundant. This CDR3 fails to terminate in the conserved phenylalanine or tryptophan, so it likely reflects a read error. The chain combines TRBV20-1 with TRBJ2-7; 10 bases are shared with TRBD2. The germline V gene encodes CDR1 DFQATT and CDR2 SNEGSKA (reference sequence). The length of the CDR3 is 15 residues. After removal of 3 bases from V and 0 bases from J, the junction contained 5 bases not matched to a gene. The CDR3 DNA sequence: TGCAGTGCTAGGGATAGCGGGAGGAACTCCTACGAGCAGTACTCC. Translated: CSARDSGRNSYEQYS.

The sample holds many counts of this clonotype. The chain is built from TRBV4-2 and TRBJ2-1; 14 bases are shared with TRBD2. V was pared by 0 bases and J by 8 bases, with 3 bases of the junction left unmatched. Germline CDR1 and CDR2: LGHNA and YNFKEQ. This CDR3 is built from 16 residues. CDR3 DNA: TGTGCCAGCAGCCAAGAACCGGGACTAGCGGGAGATGAGCAGTTCTTC. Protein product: CASSQEPGLAGDEQFF.

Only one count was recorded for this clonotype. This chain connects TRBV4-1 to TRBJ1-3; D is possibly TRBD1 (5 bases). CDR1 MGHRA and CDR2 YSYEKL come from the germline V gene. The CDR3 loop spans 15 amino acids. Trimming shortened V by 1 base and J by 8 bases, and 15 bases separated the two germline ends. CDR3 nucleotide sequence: TGCGCCAGCAGCCAAGGGGGGGGTTCTGGTGACACCATATATTTT. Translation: CASSQGGGSGDTIYF.

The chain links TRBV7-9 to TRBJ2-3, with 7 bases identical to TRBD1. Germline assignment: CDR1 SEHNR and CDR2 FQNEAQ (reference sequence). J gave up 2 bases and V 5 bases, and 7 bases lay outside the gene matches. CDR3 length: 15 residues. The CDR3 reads CASSPGDSPTDTQYF. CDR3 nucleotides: TGTGCCAGCAGCCCAGGGGACAGCCCCACAGATACGCAGTATTTT.

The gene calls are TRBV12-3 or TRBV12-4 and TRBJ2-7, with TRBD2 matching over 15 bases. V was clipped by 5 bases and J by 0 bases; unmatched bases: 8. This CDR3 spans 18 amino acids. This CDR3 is CASSPGLAGGLLSYEQYF. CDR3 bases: TGTGCCAGCAGTCCGGGACTAGCGGGAGGTTTACTCTCCTACGAGCAGTACTTC.

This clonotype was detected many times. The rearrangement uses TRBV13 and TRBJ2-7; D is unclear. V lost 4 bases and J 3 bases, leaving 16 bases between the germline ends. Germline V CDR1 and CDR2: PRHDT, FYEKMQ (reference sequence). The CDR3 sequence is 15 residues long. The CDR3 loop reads CASSSAGSAFYEQYF. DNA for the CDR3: TGTGCCAGCAGCTCGGCCGGGTCAGCATTCTACGAGCAGTACTTC.

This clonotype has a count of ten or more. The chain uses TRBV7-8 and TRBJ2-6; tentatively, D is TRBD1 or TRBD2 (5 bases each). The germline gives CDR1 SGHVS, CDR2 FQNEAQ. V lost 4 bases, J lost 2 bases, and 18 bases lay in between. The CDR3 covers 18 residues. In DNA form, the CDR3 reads TGTGCCAGCAGCTATCGGGGACCTTCGTGGGCTGGGGCCAACGTCCTGACTTTC. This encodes CASSYRGPSWAGANVLTF.

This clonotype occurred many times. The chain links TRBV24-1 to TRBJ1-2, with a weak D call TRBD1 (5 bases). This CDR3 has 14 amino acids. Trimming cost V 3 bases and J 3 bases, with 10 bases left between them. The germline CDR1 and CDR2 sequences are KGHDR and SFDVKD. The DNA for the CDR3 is TGTGCCACCAGTGATGGGCAGGGCTACTATGGCTACACCTTC. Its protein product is CATSDGQGYYGYTF.

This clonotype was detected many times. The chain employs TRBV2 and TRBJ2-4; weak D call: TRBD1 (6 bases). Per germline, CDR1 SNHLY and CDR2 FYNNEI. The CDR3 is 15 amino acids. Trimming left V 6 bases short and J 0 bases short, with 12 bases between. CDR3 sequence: CASRSGDIAKNIQYF. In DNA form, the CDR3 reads TGTGCCAGCAGATCCGGGGACATAGCCAAAAACATTCAGTACTTC.

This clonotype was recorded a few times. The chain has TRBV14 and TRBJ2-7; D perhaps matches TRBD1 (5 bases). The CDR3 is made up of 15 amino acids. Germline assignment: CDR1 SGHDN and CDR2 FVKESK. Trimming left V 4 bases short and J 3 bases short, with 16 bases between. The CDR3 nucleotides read TGTGCCAGCAGCCCTATGACAGAATCAGACTACGAGCAGTACTTC. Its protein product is CASSPMTESDYEQYF.

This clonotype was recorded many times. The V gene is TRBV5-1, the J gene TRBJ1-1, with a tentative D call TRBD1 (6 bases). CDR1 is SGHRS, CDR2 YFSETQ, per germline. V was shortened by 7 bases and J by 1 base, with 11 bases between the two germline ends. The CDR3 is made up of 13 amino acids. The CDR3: CASGQGTNTEAFF. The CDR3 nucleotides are TGCGCCAGCGGTCAGGGGACGAACACTGAAGCTTTCTTT.

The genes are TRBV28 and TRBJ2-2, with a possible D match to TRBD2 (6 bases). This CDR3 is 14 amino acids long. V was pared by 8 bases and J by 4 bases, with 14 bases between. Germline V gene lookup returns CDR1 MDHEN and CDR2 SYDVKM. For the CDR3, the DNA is TGTGCCAGCTCGGGCGGGGTTTCCACCGGGGAGCTGTTTTTT. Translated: CASSGGVSTGELFF.

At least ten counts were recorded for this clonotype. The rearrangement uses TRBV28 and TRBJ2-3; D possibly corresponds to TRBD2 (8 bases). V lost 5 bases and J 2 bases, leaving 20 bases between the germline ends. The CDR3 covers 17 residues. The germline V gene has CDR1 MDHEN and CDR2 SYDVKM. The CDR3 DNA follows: TGTGCCAGCAGTACCCCGGGGGGGACAGATCACACAGATACGCAGTATTTT. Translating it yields CASSTPGGTDHTDTQYF.

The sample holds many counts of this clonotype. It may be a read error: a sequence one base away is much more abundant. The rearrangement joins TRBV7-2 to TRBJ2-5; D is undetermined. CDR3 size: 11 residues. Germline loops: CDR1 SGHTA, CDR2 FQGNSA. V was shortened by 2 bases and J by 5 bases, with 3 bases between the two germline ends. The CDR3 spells CASSLWETQYF. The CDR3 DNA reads TGTGCCAGCAGCTTATGGGAGACCCAGTACTTC. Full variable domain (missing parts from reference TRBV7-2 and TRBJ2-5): GAGVSQSPSNKVTEKGKDVELRCDPISGHTALYWYRQSLGQGLEFLIYFQGNSAPDKSGLPSDRFSAERTGGSVSTLTIQRTQQEDSAVYLCASSLWETQYFGPGTRLLVL.

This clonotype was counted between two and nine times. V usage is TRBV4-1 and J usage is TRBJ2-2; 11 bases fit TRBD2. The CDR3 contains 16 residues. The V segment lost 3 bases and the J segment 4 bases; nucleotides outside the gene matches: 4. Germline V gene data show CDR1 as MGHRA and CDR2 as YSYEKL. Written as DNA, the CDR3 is TGCGCCAGCAGCCACGTAGCGGGAGGGCCCACCGGGGAGCTGTTTTTT. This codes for CASSHVAGGPTGELFF.

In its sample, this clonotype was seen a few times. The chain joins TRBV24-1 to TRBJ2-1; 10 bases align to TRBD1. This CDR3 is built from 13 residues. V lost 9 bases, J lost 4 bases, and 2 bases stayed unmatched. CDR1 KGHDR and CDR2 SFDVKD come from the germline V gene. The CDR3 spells CATGQGGYNEQFF. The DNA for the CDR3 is TGTGCCACCGGACAGGGGGGATACAATGAGCAGTTCTTC.

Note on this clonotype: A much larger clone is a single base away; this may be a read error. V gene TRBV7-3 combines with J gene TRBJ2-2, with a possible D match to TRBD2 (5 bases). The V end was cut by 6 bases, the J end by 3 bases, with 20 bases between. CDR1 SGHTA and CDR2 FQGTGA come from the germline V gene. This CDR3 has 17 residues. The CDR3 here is CASSHPPRLRDTGELFF. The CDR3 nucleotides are TGTGCCAGCAGTCATCCACCGAGACTACGGGACACCGGGGAGCTGTTTTTT.

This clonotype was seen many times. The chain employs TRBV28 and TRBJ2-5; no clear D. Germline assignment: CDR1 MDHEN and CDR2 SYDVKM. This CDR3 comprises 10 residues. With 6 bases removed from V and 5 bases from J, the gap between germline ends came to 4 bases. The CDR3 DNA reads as TGTGCCAGCAGCGAGGAGACCCAGTACTTC. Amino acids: CASSEETQYF.